This TCR beta chain stems from a study of cytomegalovirus exposure and HLA in healthy donors. Notes on the study in general: V- and J-gene trimming in TCR beta was tied to a missense DCLRE1C variant by an analysis performed later. An analysis that was carried out later associated 16,000 or so TCR beta sequences with HLA alleles at 0.05 false discovery rate.

Primers: 60 Vbeta forward and 13 Jbeta reverse. The repertoire was sequenced with immunoSEQ multiplex PCR; TCRdb's copy has only in-frame clones and lacks some. The top ten clones hold under 3.5% of a sample with 52,000 or so clones, roughly 76% of them seen once. A note on this clone: Its antigen is currently unknown.

With 5 bases removed from V and 3 bases from J, the gap between germline ends came to 14 bases. CDR3 size: 14 residues. Germline assignment: CDR1 LNHDA and CDR2 SQIVND (reference sequence). The receptor's source is a woman between 35 and 50 years old in good health and CMV-seropositive. The V call is TRBV19, the J call TRBJ2-7; D gene uncertain. The specimen was PBMCs. Here the CDR3 DNA reads TGTGCCAGTAGTCCCCTTAGCAATCTCTACGAGCAGTACTTC. It codes for CASSPLSNLYEQYF.